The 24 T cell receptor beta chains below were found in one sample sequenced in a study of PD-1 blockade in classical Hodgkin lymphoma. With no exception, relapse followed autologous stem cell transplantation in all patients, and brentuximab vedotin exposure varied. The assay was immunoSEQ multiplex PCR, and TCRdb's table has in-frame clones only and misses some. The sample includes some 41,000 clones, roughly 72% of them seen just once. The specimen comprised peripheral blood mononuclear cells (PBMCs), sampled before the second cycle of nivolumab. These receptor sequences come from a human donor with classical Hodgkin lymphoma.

The CDR3 DNA sequence: TGTGCCAGCAGCATTATCGGGAGCGGCAATCAGCCCCAGCATTTT. Translated: CASSIIGSGNQPQHF. V is TRBV2 and J is TRBJ1-5; D gene unclear. V was clipped by 6 bases and J by 2 bases, with 14 bases between them. This CDR3 region has 15 residues. Germline V gene lookup returns CDR1 SNHLY and CDR2 FYNNEI.

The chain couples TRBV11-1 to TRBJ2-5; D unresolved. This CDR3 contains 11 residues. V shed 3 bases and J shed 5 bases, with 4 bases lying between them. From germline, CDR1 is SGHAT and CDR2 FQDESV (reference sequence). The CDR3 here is CASSLAETQYF. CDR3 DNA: TGTGCCAGCAGCTTGGCTGAGACCCAGTACTTC.

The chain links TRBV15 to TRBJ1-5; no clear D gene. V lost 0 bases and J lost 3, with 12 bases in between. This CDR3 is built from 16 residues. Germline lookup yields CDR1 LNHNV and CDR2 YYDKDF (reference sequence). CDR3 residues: CATSRDRNPFNQPQHF. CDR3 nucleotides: TGTGCCACCAGCAGAGATAGGAACCCCTTCAATCAGCCCCAGCATTTT.

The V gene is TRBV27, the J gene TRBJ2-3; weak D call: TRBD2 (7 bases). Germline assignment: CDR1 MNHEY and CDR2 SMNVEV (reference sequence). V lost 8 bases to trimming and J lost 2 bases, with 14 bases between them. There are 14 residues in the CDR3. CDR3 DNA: TGTGCCAGCCAGGGGCTAGCGGACACAGATACGCAGTATTTT. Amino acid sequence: CASQGLADTDTQYF.

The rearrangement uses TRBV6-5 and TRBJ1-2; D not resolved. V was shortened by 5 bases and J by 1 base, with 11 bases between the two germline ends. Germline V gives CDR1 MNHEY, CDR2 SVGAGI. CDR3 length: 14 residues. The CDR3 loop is CASSHRRYNYGYTF. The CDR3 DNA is TGTGCCAGCAGTCATAGACGGTATAACTATGGCTACACCTTC.

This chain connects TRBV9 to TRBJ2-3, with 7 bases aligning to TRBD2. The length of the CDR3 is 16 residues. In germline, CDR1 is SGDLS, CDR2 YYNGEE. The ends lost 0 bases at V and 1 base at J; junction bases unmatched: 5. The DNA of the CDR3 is TGTGCCAGCAGCGTAGACGGCGGGAGCGGCACAGATACGCAGTATTTT. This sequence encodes CASSVDGGSGTDTQYF. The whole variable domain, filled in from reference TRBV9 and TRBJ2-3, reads DSGVTQTPKHLITATGQRVTLRCSPRSGDLSVYWYQQSLDQGLQFLIQYYNGEERAKGNILERFSAQQFPDLHSELNLSSLELGDSALYFCASSVDGGSGTDTQYFGPGTRLTVL.

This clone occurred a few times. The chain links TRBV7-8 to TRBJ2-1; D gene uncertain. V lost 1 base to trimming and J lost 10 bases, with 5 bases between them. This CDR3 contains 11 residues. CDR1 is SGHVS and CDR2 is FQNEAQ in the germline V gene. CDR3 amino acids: CASSLVGEQFF. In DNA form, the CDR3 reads TGTGCCAGCAGCTTAGTAGGCGAGCAGTTCTTC. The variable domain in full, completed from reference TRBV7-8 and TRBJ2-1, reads GAGVSQSPRYKVAKRGQDVALRCDPISGHVSLFWYQQALGQGPEFLTYFQNEAQLDKSGLPSDRFFAERPEGSVSTLKIQRTQQEDSAVYLCASSLVGEQFFGPGTRLTVL.

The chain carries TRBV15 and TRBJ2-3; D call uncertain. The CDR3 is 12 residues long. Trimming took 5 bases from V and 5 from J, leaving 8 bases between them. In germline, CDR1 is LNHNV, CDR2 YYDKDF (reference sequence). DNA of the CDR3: TGTGCCACCAGCCTCCGAGGAGATACGCAGTATTTT. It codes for CATSLRGDTQYF.

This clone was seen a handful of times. The CDR3 protein is CASRSEEGLNQPQHF. The CDR3 DNA sequence: TGTGCCAGCAGAAGTGAAGAGGGATTAAATCAGCCCCAGCATTTT. The chain couples TRBV28 to TRBJ1-5; D not resolved. The length of the CDR3 is 15 residues. The V and J ends lost 6 bases and 4 bases respectively, with 16 bases between them. The germline V gene encodes CDR1 MDHEN and CDR2 SYDVKM.

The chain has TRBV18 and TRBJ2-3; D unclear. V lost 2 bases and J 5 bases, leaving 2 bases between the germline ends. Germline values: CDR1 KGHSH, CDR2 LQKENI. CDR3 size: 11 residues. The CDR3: CASSPIDTQYF. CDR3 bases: TGTGCCAGCTCACCAATAGATACGCAGTATTTT. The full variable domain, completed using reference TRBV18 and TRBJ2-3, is NAGVMQNPRHLVRRRGQEARLRCSPMKGHSHVYWYRQLPEEGLKFMVYLQKENIIDESGMPKERFSAEFPKEGPSILRIQQVVRGDSAAYFCASSPIDTQYFGPGTRLTVL.

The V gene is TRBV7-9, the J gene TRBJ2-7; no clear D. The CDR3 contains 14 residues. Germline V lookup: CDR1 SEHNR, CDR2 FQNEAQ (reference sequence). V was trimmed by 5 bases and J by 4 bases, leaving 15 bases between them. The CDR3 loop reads CASSPVQSKYEQYF. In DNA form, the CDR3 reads TGTGCCAGCAGCCCGGTTCAATCAAAATACGAGCAGTACTTC.

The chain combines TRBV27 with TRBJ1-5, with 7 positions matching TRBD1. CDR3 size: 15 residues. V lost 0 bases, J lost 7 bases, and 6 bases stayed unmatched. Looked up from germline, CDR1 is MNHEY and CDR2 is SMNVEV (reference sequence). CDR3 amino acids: CASSLSYRGTQPQHF. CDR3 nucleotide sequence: TGTGCCAGCAGTTTATCATACAGGGGAACACAGCCCCAGCATTTT.

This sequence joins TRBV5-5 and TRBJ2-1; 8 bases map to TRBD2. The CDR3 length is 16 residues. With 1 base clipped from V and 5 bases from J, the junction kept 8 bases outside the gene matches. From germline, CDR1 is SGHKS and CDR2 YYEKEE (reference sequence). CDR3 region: CASSLSTTSGNNEQFF. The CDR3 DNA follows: TGTGCCAGCAGCTTGTCAACAACTAGCGGAAACAATGAGCAGTTCTTC.

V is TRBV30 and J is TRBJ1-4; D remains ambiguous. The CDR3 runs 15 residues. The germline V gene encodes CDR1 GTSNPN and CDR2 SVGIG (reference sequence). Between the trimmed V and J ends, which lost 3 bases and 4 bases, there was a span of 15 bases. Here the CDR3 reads CAWRYPTAFNEKLFF. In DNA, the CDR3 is TGTGCCTGGAGATACCCTACAGCGTTTAATGAAAAACTGTTTTTT.

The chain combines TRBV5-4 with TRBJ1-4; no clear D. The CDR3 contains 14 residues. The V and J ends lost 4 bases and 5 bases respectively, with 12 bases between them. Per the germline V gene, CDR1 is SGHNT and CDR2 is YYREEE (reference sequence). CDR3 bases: TGTGCCAGCAGCATGGGTGGGATAAATGAAAAACTGTTTTTT. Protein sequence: CASSMGGINEKLFF.

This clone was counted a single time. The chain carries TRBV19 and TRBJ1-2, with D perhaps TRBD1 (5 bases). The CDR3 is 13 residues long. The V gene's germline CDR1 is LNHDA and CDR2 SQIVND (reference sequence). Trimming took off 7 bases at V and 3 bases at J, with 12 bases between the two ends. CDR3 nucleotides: TGTGCCAGTAATAGGGGAGGAGACTATGGCTACACCTTC. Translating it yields CASNRGGDYGYTF.

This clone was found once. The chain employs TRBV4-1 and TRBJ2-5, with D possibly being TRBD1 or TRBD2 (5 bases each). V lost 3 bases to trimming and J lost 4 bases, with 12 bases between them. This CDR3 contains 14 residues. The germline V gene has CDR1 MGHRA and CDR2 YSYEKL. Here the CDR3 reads CASSQTLGTETQYF. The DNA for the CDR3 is TGCGCCAGCAGCCAGACTCTGGGGACAGAGACCCAGTACTTC.

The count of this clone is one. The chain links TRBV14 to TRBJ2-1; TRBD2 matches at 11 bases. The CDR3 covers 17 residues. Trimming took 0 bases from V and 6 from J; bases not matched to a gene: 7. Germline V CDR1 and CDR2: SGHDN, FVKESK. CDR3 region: CASSQEALAGEGNEQFF. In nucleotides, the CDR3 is TGTGCCAGCAGCCAAGAGGCACTAGCGGGAGAGGGCAATGAGCAGTTCTTC.

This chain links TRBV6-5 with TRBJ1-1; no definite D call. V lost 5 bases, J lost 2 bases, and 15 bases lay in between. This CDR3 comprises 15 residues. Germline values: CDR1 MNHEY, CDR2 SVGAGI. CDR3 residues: CASSLTPGVNTEAFF. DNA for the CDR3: TGTGCCAGCAGTCTGACCCCGGGCGTCAACACTGAAGCTTTCTTT.

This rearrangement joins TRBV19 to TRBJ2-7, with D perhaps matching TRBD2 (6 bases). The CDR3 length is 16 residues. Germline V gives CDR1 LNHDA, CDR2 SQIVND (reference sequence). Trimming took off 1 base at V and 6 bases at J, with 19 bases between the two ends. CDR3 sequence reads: CASSIGRRVSSAEQYF. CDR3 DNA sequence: TGTGCCAGTAGTATAGGTCGGAGGGTCTCCTCGGCCGAGCAGTACTTC.

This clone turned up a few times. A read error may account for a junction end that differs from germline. The CDR3 bases are TGTGCCAGCAGCGAAGGGGGAGGTAGCAATCAGCCCCAGCATTTT. Encoded protein: CASSEGGGSNQPQHF. The J gene is TRBJ1-5, the V gene TRBV2; tentative D call: TRBD1 (6 bases). This CDR3 has 15 amino acids. From germline, CDR1 is SNHLY and CDR2 FYNNEI.

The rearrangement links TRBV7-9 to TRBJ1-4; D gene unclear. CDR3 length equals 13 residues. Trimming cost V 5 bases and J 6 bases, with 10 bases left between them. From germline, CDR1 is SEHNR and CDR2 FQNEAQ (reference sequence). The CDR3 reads CASSIYSDEKLFF. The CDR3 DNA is TGTGCCAGCAGCATCTACAGTGATGAAAAACTGTTTTTT. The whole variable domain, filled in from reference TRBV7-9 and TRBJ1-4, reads DTGVSQNPRHKITKRGQNVTFRCDPISEHNRLYWYRQTLGQGPEFLTYFQNEAQLEKSRLLSDRFSAERPKGSFSTLEIQRTEQGDSAMYLCASSIYSDEKLFFGSGTQLSVL.

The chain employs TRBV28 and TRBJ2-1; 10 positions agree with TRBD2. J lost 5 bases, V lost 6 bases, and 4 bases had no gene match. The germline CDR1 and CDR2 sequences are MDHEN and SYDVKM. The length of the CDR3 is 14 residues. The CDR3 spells CASSHLAGDNEQFF. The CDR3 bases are TGTGCCAGCAGCCACCTAGCGGGAGACAATGAGCAGTTCTTC.

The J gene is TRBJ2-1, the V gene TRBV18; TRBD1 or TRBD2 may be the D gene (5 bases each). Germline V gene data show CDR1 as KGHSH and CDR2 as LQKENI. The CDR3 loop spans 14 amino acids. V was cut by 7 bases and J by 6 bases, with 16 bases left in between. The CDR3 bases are TGTGCCAGCTGGATGGGGGAGTGGGGCAATGAGCAGTTCTTC. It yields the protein CASWMGEWGNEQFF.